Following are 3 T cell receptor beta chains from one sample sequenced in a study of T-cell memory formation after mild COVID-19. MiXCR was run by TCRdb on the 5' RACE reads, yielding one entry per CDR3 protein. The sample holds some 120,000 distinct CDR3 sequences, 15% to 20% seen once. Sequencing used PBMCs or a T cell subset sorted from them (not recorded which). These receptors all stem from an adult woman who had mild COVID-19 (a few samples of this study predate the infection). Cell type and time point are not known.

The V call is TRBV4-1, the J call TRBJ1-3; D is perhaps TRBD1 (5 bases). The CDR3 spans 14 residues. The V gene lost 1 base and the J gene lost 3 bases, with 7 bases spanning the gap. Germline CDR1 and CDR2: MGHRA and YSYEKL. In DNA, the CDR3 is TGCGCCAGCAGCCAAGCGGGGCATGGAAACACCATATATTTT. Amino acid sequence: CASSQAGHGNTIYF.

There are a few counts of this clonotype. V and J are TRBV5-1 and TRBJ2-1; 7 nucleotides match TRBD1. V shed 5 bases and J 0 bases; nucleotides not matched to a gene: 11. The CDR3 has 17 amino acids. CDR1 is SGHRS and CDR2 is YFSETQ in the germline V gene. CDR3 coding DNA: TGCGCCAGCAGTTGGGGGTCAGGGGGTTACTCCTACAATGAGCAGTTCTTC. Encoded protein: CASSWGSGGYSYNEQFF.

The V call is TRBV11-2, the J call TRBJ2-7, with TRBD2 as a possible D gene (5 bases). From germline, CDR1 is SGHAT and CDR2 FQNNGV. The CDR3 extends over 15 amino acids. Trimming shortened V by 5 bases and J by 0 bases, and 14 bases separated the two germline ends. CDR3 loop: CASSTDSDYSYEQYF. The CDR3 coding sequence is TGTGCCAGCAGCACCGATTCAGACTACTCCTACGAGCAGTACTTC.